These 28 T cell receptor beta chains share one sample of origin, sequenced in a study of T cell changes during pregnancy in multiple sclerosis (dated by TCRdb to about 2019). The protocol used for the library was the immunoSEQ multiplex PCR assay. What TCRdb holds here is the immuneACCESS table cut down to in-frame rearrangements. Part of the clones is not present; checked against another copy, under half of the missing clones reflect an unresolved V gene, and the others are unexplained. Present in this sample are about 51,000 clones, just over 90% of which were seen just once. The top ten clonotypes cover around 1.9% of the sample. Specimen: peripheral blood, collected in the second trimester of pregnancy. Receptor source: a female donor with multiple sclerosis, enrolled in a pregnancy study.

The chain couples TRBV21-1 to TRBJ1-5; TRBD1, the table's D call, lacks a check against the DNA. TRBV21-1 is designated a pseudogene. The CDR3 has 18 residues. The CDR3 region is CASSKDKGGTGSDQPQHF. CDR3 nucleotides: TGTGCCAGCAGCAAAGATAAAGGGGGGACAGGGTCCGATCAGCCCCAGCATTTT.

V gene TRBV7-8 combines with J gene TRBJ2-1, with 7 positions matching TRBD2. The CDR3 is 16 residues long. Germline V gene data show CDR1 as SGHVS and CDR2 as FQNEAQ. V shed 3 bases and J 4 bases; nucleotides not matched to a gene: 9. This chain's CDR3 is CASSFSSSGVYNEQFF. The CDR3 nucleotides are TGTGCCAGCAGCTTCTCGTCTAGCGGAGTGTACAATGAGCAGTTCTTC.

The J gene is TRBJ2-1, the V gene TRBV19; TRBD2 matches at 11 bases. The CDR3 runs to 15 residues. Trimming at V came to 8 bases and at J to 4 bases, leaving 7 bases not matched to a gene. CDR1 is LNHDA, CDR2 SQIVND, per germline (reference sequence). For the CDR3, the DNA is TGTGCCAGTTCCGAGGGGACTAGCGGTTACAATGAGCAGTTCTTC. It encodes CASSEGTSGYNEQFF.

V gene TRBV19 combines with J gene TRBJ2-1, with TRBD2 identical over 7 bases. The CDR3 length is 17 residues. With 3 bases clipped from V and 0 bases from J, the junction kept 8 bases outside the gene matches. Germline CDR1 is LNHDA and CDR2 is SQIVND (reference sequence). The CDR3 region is CASSIWGGGSSYNEQFF. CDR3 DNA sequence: TGTGCCAGTAGTATTTGGGGTGGCGGGAGCTCCTACAATGAGCAGTTCTTC. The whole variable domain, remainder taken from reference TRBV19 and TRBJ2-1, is DGGITQSPKYLFRKEGQNVTLSCEQNLNHDAMYWYRQDPGQGLRLIYYSQIVNDFQKGDIAEGYSVSREKKESFPLTVTSAQKNPTAFYLCASSIWGGGSSYNEQFFGPGTRLTVL.

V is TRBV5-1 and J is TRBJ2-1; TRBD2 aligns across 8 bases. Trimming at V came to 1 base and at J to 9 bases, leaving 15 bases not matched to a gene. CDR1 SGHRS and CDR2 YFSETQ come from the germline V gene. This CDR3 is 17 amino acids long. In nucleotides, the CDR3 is TGCGCCAGCAGCTTGTCAAAAATAGCGGGATCCGCCAGTGAGCAGTTCTTC. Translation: CASSLSKIAGSASEQFF.

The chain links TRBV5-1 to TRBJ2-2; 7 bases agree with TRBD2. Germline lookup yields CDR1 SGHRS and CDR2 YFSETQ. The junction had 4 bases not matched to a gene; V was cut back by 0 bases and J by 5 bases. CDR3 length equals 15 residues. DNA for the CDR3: TGCGCCAGCAGCTTGGTTGCGGGAGCGACCGGGGAGCTGTTTTTT. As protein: CASSLVAGATGELFF.

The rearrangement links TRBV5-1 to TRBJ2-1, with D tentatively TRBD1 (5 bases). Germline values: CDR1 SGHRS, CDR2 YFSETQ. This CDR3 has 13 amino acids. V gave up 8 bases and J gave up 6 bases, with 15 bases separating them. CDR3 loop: CASSPTGFNEQFF. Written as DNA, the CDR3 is TGCGCCAGTTCCCCAACAGGTTTCAATGAGCAGTTCTTC.

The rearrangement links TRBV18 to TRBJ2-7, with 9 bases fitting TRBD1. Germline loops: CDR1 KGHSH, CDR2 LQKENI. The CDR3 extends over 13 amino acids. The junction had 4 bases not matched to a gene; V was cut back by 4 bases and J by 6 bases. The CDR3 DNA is TGTGCCAGCTCACAGGGACAGGGATTCGAGCAGTACTTC. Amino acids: CASSQGQGFEQYF.

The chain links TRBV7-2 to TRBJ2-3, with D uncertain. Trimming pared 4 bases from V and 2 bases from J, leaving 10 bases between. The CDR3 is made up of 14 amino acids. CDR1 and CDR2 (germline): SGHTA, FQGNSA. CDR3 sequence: CASSSLTNTDTQYF. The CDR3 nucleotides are TGTGCCAGCAGCTCGTTGACAAACACAGATACGCAGTATTTT.

The CDR3 here is CASSNRGRGETQYF. The CDR3 DNA sequence: TGTGCCAGCTCAAACAGGGGGCGAGGAGAGACCCAGTACTTC. The gene calls are TRBV18 and TRBJ2-5; 9 bases are shared with TRBD1. After removal of 5 bases from V and 4 bases from J, the junction contained 5 bases not matched to a gene. The CDR3 is 14 residues long. The V gene's germline CDR1 is KGHSH and CDR2 LQKENI.

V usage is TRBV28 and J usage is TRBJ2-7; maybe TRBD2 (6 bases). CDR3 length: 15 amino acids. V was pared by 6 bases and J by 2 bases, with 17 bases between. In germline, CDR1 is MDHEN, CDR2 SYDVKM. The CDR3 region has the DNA TGTGCCAGCAGAACCTTGGGCGGGGATACCTACGAGCAGTACTTC. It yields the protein CASRTLGGDTYEQYF.

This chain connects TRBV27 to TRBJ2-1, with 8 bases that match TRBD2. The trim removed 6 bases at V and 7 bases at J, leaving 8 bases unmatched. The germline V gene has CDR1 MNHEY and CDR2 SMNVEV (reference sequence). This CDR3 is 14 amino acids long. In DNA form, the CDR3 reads TGTGCCAGCAGGACGGGAGGGCCGTGGAATGAGCAGTTCTTC. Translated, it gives CASRTGGPWNEQFF.

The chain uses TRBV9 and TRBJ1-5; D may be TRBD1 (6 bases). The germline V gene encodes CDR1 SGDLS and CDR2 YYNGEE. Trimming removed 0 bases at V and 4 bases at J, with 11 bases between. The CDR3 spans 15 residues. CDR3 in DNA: TGTGCCAGCAGCGTAGACCAGGGGATAAATCAGCCCCAGCATTTT. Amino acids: CASSVDQGINQPQHF.

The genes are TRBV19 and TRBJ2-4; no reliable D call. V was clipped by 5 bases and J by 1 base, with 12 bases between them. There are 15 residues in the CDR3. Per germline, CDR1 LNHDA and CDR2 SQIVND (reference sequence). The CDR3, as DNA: TGTGCCAGTAGTCCACAGTCTTCGGCCAAAAACATTCAGTACTTC. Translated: CASSPQSSAKNIQYF.

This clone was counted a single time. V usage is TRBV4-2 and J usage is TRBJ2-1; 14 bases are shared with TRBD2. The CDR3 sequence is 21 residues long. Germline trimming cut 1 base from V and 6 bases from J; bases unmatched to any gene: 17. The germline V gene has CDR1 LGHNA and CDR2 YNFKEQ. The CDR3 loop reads CASSQASGLAGAVGLRNEQFF. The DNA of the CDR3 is TGTGCCAGCAGCCAAGCATCGGGACTAGCGGGAGCGGTTGGGTTACGCAATGAGCAGTTCTTC.

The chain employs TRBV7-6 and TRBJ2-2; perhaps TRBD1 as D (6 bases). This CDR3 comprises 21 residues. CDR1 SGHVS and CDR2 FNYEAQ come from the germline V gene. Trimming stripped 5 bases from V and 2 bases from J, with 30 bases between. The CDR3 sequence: CASSLTGPPTYRAVNTGELFF. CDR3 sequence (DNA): TGTGCCAGCAGCCTCACAGGGCCCCCCACGTATCGAGCGGTAAACACCGGGGAGCTGTTTTTT.

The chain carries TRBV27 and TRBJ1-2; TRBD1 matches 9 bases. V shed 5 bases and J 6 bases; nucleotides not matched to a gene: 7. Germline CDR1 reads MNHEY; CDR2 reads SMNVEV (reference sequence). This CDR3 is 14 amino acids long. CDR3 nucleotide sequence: TGTGCCAGCAGTCTACAGGGGGCGCTGAATGGCTACACCTTC. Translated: CASSLQGALNGYTF.

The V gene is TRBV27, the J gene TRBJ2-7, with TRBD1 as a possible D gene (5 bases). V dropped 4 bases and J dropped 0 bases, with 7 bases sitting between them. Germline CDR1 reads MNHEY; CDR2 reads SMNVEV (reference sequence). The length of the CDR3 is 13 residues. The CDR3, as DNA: TGTGCCAGCAGTTCCAGGGACTCCTACGAGCAGTACTTC. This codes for CASSSRDSYEQYF.

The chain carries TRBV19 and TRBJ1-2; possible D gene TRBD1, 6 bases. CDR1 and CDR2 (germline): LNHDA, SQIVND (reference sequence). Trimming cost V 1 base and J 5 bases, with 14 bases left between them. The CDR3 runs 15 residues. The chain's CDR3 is CASSIAGGQPYGYTF. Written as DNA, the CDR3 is TGTGCCAGTAGTATAGCGGGCGGACAGCCTTATGGCTACACCTTC. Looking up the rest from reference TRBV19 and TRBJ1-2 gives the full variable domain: DGGITQSPKYLFRKEGQNVTLSCEQNLNHDAMYWYRQDPGQGLRLIYYSQIVNDFQKGDIAEGYSVSREKKESFPLTVTSAQKNPTAFYLCASSIAGGQPYGYTFGSGTRLTVV.

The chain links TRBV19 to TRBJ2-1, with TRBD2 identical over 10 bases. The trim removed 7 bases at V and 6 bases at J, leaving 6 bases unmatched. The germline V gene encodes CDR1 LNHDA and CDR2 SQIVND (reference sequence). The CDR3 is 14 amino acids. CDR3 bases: TGTGCCAGTAATCTAGCGGGAGCGGGCAATGAGCAGTTCTTC. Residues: CASNLAGAGNEQFF.

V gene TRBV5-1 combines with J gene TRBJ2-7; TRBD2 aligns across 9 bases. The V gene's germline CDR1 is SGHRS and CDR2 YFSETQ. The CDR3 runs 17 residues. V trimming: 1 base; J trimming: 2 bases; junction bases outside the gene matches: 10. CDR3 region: CASSLPNISGSAYEQYF. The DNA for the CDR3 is TGCGCCAGCAGCTTGCCCAATATTAGCGGGAGTGCCTACGAGCAGTACTTC.

The CDR3 DNA is TGTGCCAGCAGACCCCAGGGCTACGAGCAGTACTTC. It encodes CASRPQGYEQYF. V and J are TRBV6-1 and TRBJ2-7, with D possibly matching TRBD1 (5 bases). This CDR3 is built from 12 residues. Germline V CDR1 and CDR2: MNHNS, SASEGT. V lost 6 bases and J lost 3, with 9 bases in between.

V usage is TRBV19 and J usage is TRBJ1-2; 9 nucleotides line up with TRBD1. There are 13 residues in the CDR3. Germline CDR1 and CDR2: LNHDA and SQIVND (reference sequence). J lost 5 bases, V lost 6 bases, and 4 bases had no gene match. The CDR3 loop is CASRLTGGYGYTF. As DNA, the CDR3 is TGTGCCAGTAGGCTGACAGGGGGTTATGGCTACACCTTC. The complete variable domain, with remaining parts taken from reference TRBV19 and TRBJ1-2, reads DGGITQSPKYLFRKEGQNVTLSCEQNLNHDAMYWYRQDPGQGLRLIYYSQIVNDFQKGDIAEGYSVSREKKESFPLTVTSAQKNPTAFYLCASRLTGGYGYTFGSGTRLTVV.

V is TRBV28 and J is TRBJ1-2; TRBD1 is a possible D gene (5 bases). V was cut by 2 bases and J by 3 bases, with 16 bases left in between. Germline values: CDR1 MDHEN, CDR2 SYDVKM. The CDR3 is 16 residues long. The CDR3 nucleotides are TGTGCCAGCAGTTTAGGGGGGGTGGGCGCGGACTATGGCTACACCTTC. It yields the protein CASSLGGVGADYGYTF.

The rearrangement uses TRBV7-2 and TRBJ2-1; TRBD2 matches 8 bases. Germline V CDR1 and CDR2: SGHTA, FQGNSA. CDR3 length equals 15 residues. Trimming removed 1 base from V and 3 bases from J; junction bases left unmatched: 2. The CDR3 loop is CASSLELADYNEQFF. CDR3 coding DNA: TGTGCCAGCAGCTTAGAACTAGCGGACTACAATGAGCAGTTCTTC.

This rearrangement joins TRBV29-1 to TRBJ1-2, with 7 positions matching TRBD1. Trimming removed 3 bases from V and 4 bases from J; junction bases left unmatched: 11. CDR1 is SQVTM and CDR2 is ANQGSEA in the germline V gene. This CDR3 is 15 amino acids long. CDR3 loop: CSVDRGSPSGYGYTF. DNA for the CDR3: TGCAGCGTTGACAGGGGGTCTCCGTCTGGCTATGGCTACACCTTC.

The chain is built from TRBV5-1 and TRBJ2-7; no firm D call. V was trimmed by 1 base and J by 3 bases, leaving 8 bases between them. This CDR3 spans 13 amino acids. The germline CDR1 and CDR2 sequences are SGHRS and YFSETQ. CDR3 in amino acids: CASSLTVDYEQYF. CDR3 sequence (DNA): TGCGCCAGCAGCTTGACGGTCGACTACGAGCAGTACTTC.

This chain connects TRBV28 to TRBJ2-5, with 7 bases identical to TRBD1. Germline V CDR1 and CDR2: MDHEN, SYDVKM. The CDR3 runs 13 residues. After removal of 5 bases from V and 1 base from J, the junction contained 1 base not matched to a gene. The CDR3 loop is CASSRDSQETQYF. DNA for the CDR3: TGTGCCAGCAGTCGGGACAGCCAAGAGACCCAGTACTTC.